What follows describes a single TCR beta chain. The record originates from a study of T cell changes during pregnancy in multiple sclerosis. This table comes from immunoSEQ multiplex PCR, and its TCRdb copy is limited to in-frame clones, with some not included. The repertoire holds around 110,000 clones, with approximately 90% as singletons. CDR1 and CDR2 from the germline V gene are SQVTM and ANQGSEA. V dropped 1 base and J dropped 7 bases, with 11 bases sitting between them. The CDR3 consists of 13 residues. The rearrangement uses TRBV29-1 and TRBJ1-5; no firm D call. The sample was peripheral blood, taken in the third trimester of pregnancy. The receptor was derived from a female donor in good health, enrolled as a control in a pregnancy study. The CDR3 region is CSVEVGSGQPQHF. DNA of the CDR3: TGCAGCGTTGAAGTCGGCTCGGGGCAGCCCCAGCATTTT.